This T cell receptor (beta chain) came from a study of PD-L1 blockade in urothelial cancer. On the study more broadly: Each patient had 0 to 3 earlier chemotherapy regimens. Treatment start was followed by blood analysis at 3 weeks (second dose) and again at 6 weeks. A median of approximately 150,000 T cells was found in the blood samples.

Indicated time point: pretreatment peripheral blood. This CDR3 contains 13 residues. Per germline, CDR1 SSHAT and CDR2 FNYEAQ (reference sequence). Trimming left V 6 bases short and J 6 bases short, with 11 bases between. Produced via immunoSEQ multiplex PCR; TCRdb's table is partial and in-frame only. The data contain more than 75,000 clones, 84% of them singletons. The sequence derives from a man in his sixties with urothelial cancer. The J gene is TRBJ2-2, the V gene TRBV7-7, with D perhaps TRBD1 (6 bases). Source: PBMCs, taken around atezolizumab (anti-PD-L1) treatment. The CDR3 spells CASSQQGPGELFF. CDR3 sequence (DNA): TGTGCCAGCAGTCAACAGGGTCCCGGGGAGCTGTTTTTT.